This T cell receptor (beta chain) originates from a study of blood T cell repertoires in COVID-19 (dated by TCRdb to about 2020). Concerning the study at large: Collaborator samples came from the United States, Italy and Spain and covered acute and convalescent phases of COVID-19. The material from the prospective study consisted of cDNA or gDNA derived from T cells, B-cell-depleted T cells, or PBMCs. The dataset comprised deeply sampled blood TCRbeta repertoires from subjects exposed to, actively infected with, or recovered from COVID-19. A freely available public database, intended as a resource for researchers studying the immune response to SARS-CoV-2, is where the repertoires were released. Samples were obtained from the ongoing ImmuneRACE study (first 160 participants) and from 950 to 1,500 subjects provided by 6 global collaborators. A de-identified subject ID, COVID-19 status, age in years and sex were almost always included in the sample metadata. Where HLA class I and class II types were available, the types were taken from metadata supplied by the sample provider, not from assay-based typing. Broader findings and caveats from the paper: How much clinical and demographic metadata was included differed by source and by participant, and the metadata was provided uncurated.

The immunoSEQ Assay, a bias-controlled multiplex PCR, was used to amplify TCRbeta CDR3 regions from genomic DNA. As for the authors' bioinformatics: The number of nucleated cells in each sample was estimated from the amplification of reference gene primers within the assay. To quantify the absolute abundance of each unique TCRbeta CDR3 rearrangement, sequence reads were collapsed and filtered. Productive Simpson clonality was computed per sample as the square root of Simpson's diversity index over productive rearrangements. TCRdb took this table from immuneACCESS and kept in-frame rearrangements with V and J called. Such tables lack part of the clones; where checked against another copy, unresolved V genes explain under half of the gap, and the rest is unexplained. V, J and clone size derive from that table, while D and trimming were established from the DNA sequence. The sample data list more than 80,000 clones, and about four fifths of these were observed just once. The ten most abundant clones make up about 7% of the sample.

Details on this clone: It has no known antigen specificity. No qualities accompany the bases; no much larger clone lies one base away.

Each collaborating institution followed its own protocols to collect whole blood in K2EDTA tubes. Collaborator samples were shipped for TCRbeta analysis as frozen whole blood, isolated PBMCs, or DNA extracted from either sample type. What was sequenced was peripheral blood. The TCR originated in a man aged 50-59 years with active or convalescent COVID-19.

The DNA reads as follows: TGTGCCAGCAGCTCAGGGGGAGGCACAGATACGCAGTATTTT. Its amino acids are CASSSGGGTDTQYF. The V and J segments used are TRBV3-1 (or the pseudogene TRBV3-2) and TRBJ2-3, with 7 bases aligning to TRBD1. The junction shows trimming of 5 bases on V and 1 base on J, and the gene matches do not reach 3 bases of it. The CDR3 sequence holds 14 residues, the cysteine and phenylalanine included. Just CDR3 DNA is preserved here, 42 bases in frame from base 1. Sequences LGHDT (CDR1) and YNNKEL (CDR2) are obtained from the germline V gene (reference sequence).